The 2 T cell receptor beta chains listed next were all sequenced from one sample in a study of molecular identifiers for immune sequencing clone quantification. TCRdb passed the PCR reads through MiXCR, listing each CDR3 protein once. The top ten clones hold around a tenth of a sample with around 94,000 distinct CDR3 sequences, about a third of them seen once. Specimen: naive CD8+ T cells from blood, with Jurkat cell RNA spiked in. Subset specified: FACS-sorted CD8+CD4-CCR7+CD45RA+ naive T cells. These receptors were collected from a human donor in good health. Some libraries in this study had Jurkat cell RNA spiked in.

There are a few counts of this clonotype. V and J are TRBV20-1 and TRBJ1-1, with D unclear. This CDR3 is built from 11 residues. The germline V and J ends were trimmed by 0 bases and 4 bases, with 3 bases remaining between them. Germline CDR1 DFQATT, CDR2 SNEGSKA (reference sequence). CDR3 nucleotide sequence: TGCAGTGCTAGAGACAGCACTGAAGCTTTCTTT. Its translation is CSARDSTEAFF.

This clonotype was recorded many times. V and J are TRBV23-1 and TRBJ1-5; the D gene is possibly TRBD1 (5 bases). TRBV23-1 qualifies as an ORF whose function is uncertain. V was trimmed by 2 bases and J by 5 bases, leaving 10 bases between them. CDR3 size: 14 residues. The CDR3 sequence: CASSQPVGDQPQHF. In nucleotides, the CDR3 is TGCGCCAGCAGTCAACCAGTAGGGGATCAGCCCCAGCATTTT.